This T cell receptor (beta chain) was recorded in a study of human T cells and chemical hapten exposure. Study-level findings and limits: Large CDR3 similarity clusters arose significantly more often from expanded TCRs than from controls.

Time point reported: pre-sensitization, week 0. Treatment indicated: therapeutic diphenylcyclopropenone sensitization with weekly scalp DPC. As originally analysed: A per-sample median of roughly 97,000 TCRs was observed, with a range of about 20,000 to 750,000. TCRdb ran MiXCR on the RACE reads and lists one entry per CDR3 protein. TCRdb assigned the V and J calls; the authors' analysis was not used. The repertoire has around 180,000 distinct CDR3 sequences, roughly 30% of them found once; the top ten carry roughly 3%. Germline-derived CDR1 and CDR2 are DFQATT and SNEGSKA (reference sequence). The ends lost 0 bases at V and 11 bases at J; junction bases unmatched: 11. CDR3 length: 14 amino acids. On this clonotype itself: Its antigen is currently unknown.

This receptor was taken from a woman in her 30s with alopecia areata. Some clones in this sample may be carry-over from other donors' samples. The sample in question was whole blood, obtained in connection with sensitization to the hapten diphenylcyclopropenone (DPC). The rearrangement uses TRBV20-1 and TRBJ1-1; 8 bases fit TRBD1. The CDR3 DNA follows: TGCAGTGCTAGAGACCTCCGGACAGGGACGGATGCTTTCTTT. As protein: CSARDLRTGTDAFF.